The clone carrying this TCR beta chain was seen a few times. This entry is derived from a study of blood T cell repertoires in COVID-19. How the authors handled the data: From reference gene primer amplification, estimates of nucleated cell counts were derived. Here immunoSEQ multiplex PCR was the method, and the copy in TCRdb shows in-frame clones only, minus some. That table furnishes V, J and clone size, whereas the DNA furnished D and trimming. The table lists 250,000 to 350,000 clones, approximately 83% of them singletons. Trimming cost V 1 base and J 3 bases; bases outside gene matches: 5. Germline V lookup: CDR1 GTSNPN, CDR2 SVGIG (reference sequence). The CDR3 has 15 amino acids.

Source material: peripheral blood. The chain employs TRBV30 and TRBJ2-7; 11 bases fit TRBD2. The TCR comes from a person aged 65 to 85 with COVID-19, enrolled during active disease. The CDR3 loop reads CAWSGRLAGNYEQYF. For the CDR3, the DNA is TGTGCCTGGAGTGGCAGACTAGCGGGAAACTACGAGCAGTACTTC.